Each of the 5 T cell receptor beta chains below was sequenced from the same sample in a study of blood T cell repertoires in COVID-19. Data came from immunoSEQ multiplex PCR; TCRdb stores just in-frame clones and leaves some out. The table shows about 150,000 clones, with roughly 85% occurring only once. What was sequenced was PBMCs or T cells enriched from blood (not recorded which). The source of these receptors is a woman aged 65 to 85 in a cohort exposed to, infected with or recovered from COVID-19 (not recorded which).

The sample holds one count of this clone. This chain uses TRBV13 with TRBJ1-3; a possible D gene is TRBD1 (5 bases). Germline CDR1 PRHDT, CDR2 FYEKMQ (reference sequence). Trimming took 2 bases from V and 2 from J, leaving 7 bases between them. This CDR3 contains 14 residues. The CDR3 nucleotides read TGTGCCAGCAGCTTATTACAGGCTGGAAACACCATATATTTT. Translated, it gives CASSLLQAGNTIYF.

The rearrangement joins TRBV11-2 to TRBJ2-3, with TRBD2 matching over 11 bases. Per germline, CDR1 SGHAT and CDR2 FQNNGV. Trimming took 1 base from V and 4 from J; bases not matched to a gene: 4. The CDR3 has 16 amino acids. The CDR3 nucleotides read TGTGCCAGCAGCTTAGTCCTAGCGGGAGGTCCAGATACGCAGTATTTT. It translates to CASSLVLAGGPDTQYF.

The chain uses TRBV24-1 and TRBJ2-2; 9 bases map to TRBD2. Unmatched junction bases numbered 20, after V lost 7 bases and J lost 3 bases. CDR1 and CDR2 from the germline V gene are KGHDR and SFDVKD. CDR3 length: 20 amino acids. CDR3 region: CATSGTRGAGGPFDTGELFF. CDR3 coding DNA: TGTGCCACCAGCGGCACACGGGGTGCGGGAGGGCCGTTCGACACCGGGGAGCTGTTTTTT.

The table lists this clone with a count of one. This rearrangement joins TRBV18 to TRBJ2-4, with 7 bases lining up with TRBD2. The CDR3 has 16 amino acids. Trimming cost V 6 bases and J 2 bases; bases outside gene matches: 10. From germline, CDR1 is KGHSH and CDR2 LQKENI. The CDR3 DNA is TGTGCCAGCTCGGGAGGGCGGGATAACACCAAAAACATTCAGTACTTC. Translation gives CASSGGRDNTKNIQYF.

This clone has a handful of counts. V usage is TRBV7-9 and J usage is TRBJ2-7; 12 bases map to TRBD2. V shed 5 bases and J 5 bases; nucleotides not matched to a gene: 7. The CDR3 runs to 15 residues. CDR1 is SEHNR and CDR2 is FQNEAQ in the germline V gene (reference sequence). Here the CDR3 reads CASSPLRLAGDEQYF. In DNA, the CDR3 is TGTGCCAGCAGCCCGCTTCGACTAGCGGGAGACGAGCAGTACTTC. The full variable domain, its missing parts supplied by reference TRBV7-9 and TRBJ2-7, is DTGVSQNPRHKITKRGQNVTFRCDPISEHNRLYWYRQTLGQGPEFLTYFQNEAQLEKSRLLSDRFSAERPKGSFSTLEIQRTEQGDSAMYLCASSPLRLAGDEQYFGPGTRLTVT.